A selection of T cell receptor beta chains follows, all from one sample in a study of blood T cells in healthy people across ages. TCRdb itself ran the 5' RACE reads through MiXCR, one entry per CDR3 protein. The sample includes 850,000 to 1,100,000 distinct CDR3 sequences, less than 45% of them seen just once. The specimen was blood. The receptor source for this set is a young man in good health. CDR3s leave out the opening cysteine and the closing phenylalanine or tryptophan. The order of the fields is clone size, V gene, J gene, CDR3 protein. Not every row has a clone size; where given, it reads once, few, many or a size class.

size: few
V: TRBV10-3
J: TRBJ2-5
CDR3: AISETGDHQETQY

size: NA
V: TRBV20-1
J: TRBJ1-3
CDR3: SARAPTGNTIY

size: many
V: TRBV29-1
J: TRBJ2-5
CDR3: SVVISGVPETQY

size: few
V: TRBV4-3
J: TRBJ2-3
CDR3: ASSPTHWGRDTQY

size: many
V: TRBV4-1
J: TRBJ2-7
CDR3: ASSQDQVSYEQY

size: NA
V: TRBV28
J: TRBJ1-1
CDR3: ASGKAGYKNTEAF

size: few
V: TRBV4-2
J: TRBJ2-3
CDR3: ASSLQGGSQGTDTQY

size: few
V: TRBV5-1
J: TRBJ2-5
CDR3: ASSQLDYPQETQY

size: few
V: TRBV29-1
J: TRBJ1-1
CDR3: SVRGGGLDTEAF

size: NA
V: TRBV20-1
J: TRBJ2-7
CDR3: SAAPHFNYEQY

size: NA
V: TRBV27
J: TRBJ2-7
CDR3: ASSFHGGEQY

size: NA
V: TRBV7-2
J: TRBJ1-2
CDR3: ASSALRMGGAYGHT

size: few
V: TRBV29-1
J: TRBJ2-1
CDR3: SVGSGGASF

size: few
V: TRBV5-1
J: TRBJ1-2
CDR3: ASSYSGMTGTNYGYT

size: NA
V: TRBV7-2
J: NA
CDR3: ASSLEVGNQETQY

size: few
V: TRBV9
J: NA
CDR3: ASSVGAGNHYEQY

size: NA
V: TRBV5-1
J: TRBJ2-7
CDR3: ASSLTQVGILPYEQY

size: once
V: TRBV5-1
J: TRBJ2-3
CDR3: ASSLYRPDDTDTQY